These 8 T cell receptor beta chains originate from one sample sequenced in a study of spatial heterogeneity in lung cancer. Noted time point: sample taken at primary tumor resection. TCRdb reanalysed the 5' RACE reads using MiXCR and keeps one entry per CDR3 protein. This table holds roughly 39,000 distinct CDR3 sequences, 7.5% found once. The sequences come from PBMCs, collected at surgery. Receptors were obtained from a male donor with early-stage non-small cell lung cancer.

This clonotype was seen more than once but under ten times. The rearrangement uses TRBV9 and TRBJ2-1; no clear D gene. The V gene's germline CDR1 is SGDLS and CDR2 YYNGEE. This CDR3 has 13 residues. Trimming removed 4 bases at V and 7 bases at J, with 12 bases between. In nucleotides, the CDR3 is TGTGCCAGCAGCTCCCATTCCGGAAATGAGCAGTTCTTC. Translating it yields CASSSHSGNEQFF.

This chain links TRBV7-2 with TRBJ1-5, with D possibly matching TRBD1 (5 bases). Germline CDR1 SGHTA, CDR2 FQGNSA. The V end lost 8 bases, the J end lost 0 bases, and 14 bases lay between the germline ends. CDR3 length: 15 residues. CDR3 in amino acids: CASALQGDSNQPQHF. DNA for the CDR3: TGTGCCAGCGCTCTTCAGGGAGATAGCAATCAGCCCCAGCATTTT.

This clonotype was detected ten times or more. The rearrangement uses TRBV7-9 and TRBJ1-1, with D possibly matching TRBD1 (5 bases). V shed 4 bases and J shed 8 bases, with 8 bases lying between them. The CDR3 runs to 11 residues. CDR1 is SEHNR, CDR2 FQNEAQ, per germline (reference sequence). Here the CDR3 reads CASSWGGEAFF. Here the CDR3 DNA reads TGTGCCAGCAGCTGGGGGGGAGAAGCTTTCTTT.

This clonotype was found many times. The V gene is TRBV20-1, the J gene TRBJ2-3; 10 nucleotides agree with TRBD2. This CDR3 has 15 amino acids. Germline V gene sequence: CDR1 DFQATT, CDR2 SNEGSKA (reference sequence). The V segment lost 6 bases and the J segment 4 bases; nucleotides outside the gene matches: 10. The DNA for the CDR3 is TGCAGTGCCGAGTCGGCTAGCGGGAGCGCAGATACGCAGTATTTT. Its protein is CSAESASGSADTQYF.

Many counts were recorded for this clonotype. This chain uses TRBV13 with TRBJ2-4; D uncertain. The germline V gene encodes CDR1 PRHDT and CDR2 FYEKMQ (reference sequence). Trimming removed 4 bases at V and 2 bases at J, with 3 bases between. The CDR3 covers 12 residues. The CDR3 coding sequence is TGTGCCAGCAGCTGGTCCAAAAACATTCAGTACTTC. Residues: CASSWSKNIQYF.

This clonotype appeared many times. The chain couples TRBV14 to TRBJ1-2; D unclear. V lost 4 bases and J 4 bases, leaving 10 bases between the germline ends. Germline CDR1 SGHDN, CDR2 FVKESK. The CDR3 runs to 13 residues. In nucleotides, the CDR3 is TGTGCCAGCAGCCCAGAGGACGGCTATGGCTACACCTTC. Protein: CASSPEDGYGYTF.

J is TRBJ2-7 and V is TRBV4-2, with a possible D match to TRBD1 (5 bases). CDR1 LGHNA and CDR2 YNFKEQ come from the germline V gene. The CDR3 contains 15 residues. Between the trimmed V and J ends, which lost 0 bases and 2 bases, there was a span of 11 bases. The CDR3 reads CASSQERQGPYEQYF. The CDR3 DNA reads TGTGCCAGCAGCCAAGAGCGCCAGGGCCCCTACGAGCAGTACTTC.

Only a few counts were recorded for this clonotype. The chain is built from TRBV4-2 and TRBJ1-2, with D hard to call. CDR3 length: 15 amino acids. With 0 bases removed from V and 1 base from J, the gap between germline ends came to 9 bases. Looked up from germline, CDR1 is LGHNA and CDR2 is YNFKEQ. CDR3 coding DNA: TGTGCCAGCAGCCAAGATCGGGCAGATAACTATGGCTACACCTTC. It is translated as CASSQDRADNYGYTF.